Presented here are 27 T cell receptor beta chains from one specimen sequenced in a study of shared clonotypes between healthy human individuals. Data came from immunoSEQ multiplex PCR; TCRdb stores just in-frame clones and leaves some out. Counted here are 2,500,000 or so clones, roughly 93% occurring once; the ten biggest clones make up approximately 0.35%. The sample was naive CD4+ T cells from PBMCs. The subset denotes: CD45RA+ positively selected. The receptors were sampled from a man aged 18 to 30 in good health. Some clones in this sample may be carry-over from other donors' samples.

This chain connects TRBV29-1 to TRBJ1-1; D is unresolved. Germline V gene lookup returns CDR1 SQVTM and CDR2 ANQGSEA. Trimming cost V 4 bases and J 3 bases, with 18 bases left between them. The CDR3 loop spans 15 amino acids. CDR3 protein: CSVGSLTWRDTEAFF. The CDR3 coding sequence is TGCAGCGTTGGTTCCCTAACGTGGCGGGACACTGAAGCTTTCTTT.

The CDR3 is CASSSQEEQFF. DNA of the CDR3: TGTGCCAGCAGCTCGCAGGAGGAGCAGTTCTTC. The chain carries TRBV7-3 and TRBJ2-1, with D unresolved. There are 11 residues in the CDR3. Germline V gene lookup returns CDR1 SGHTA and CDR2 FQGTGA. Trimming stripped 4 bases from V and 10 bases from J, with 8 bases between. The full variable domain, in which reference TRBV7-3 and TRBJ2-1 provide the parts outside the CDR3, is GAGVSQTPSNKVTEKGKYVELRCDPISGHTALYWYRQSLGQGPEFLIYFQGTGAADDSGLPNDRFFAVRPEGSVSTLKIQRTERGDSAVYLCASSSQEEQFFGPGTRLTVL.

In DNA, the CDR3 is TGTGCCAGCAGTTCAAGAGCGGCTCAGTACAATGAGCAGTTCTTC. This gives the protein CASSSRAAQYNEQFF. This chain uses TRBV28 with TRBJ2-1; TRBD2 might be the D (5 bases). V lost 4 bases, J lost 4 bases, and 14 bases lay in between. The germline CDR1 and CDR2 sequences are MDHEN and SYDVKM. The CDR3 has 15 residues.

This chain links TRBV5-1 with TRBJ1-4; a possible D gene is TRBD1 (6 bases). This CDR3 contains 15 residues. The germline V gene has CDR1 SGHRS and CDR2 YFSETQ. Between the trimmed V and J ends, which lost 2 bases and 7 bases, there was a span of 15 bases. The DNA of the CDR3 is TGCGCCAGCAGCTTTGGGGGGGGCGAGGGTGAAAAACTGTTTTTT. It encodes CASSFGGGEGEKLFF. Together with reference TRBV5-1 and TRBJ1-4, the CDR3 gives the full variable domain: KAGVTQTPRYLIKTRGQQVTLSCSPISGHRSVSWYQQTPGQGLQFLFEYFSETQRNKGNFPGRFSGRQFSNSRSEMNVSTLELGDSALYLCASSFGGGEGEKLFFGSGTQLSVL.

The genes are TRBV27 and TRBJ2-1; D not resolved. CDR3 length: 13 residues. Germline CDR1 MNHEY, CDR2 SMNVEV (reference sequence). Trimming removed 6 bases from V and 0 bases from J, with 6 bases in between. CDR3 residues: CASRESSYNEQFF. The CDR3 coding sequence is TGTGCCAGCAGGGAGAGCTCCTACAATGAGCAGTTCTTC.

J is TRBJ2-5 and V is TRBV7-2, with D perhaps being TRBD1 or TRBD2 (5 bases each). Germline V CDR1 and CDR2: SGHTA, FQGNSA. V dropped 4 bases and J dropped 5 bases, with 17 bases sitting between them. CDR3 length: 15 amino acids. The CDR3 DNA follows: TGTGCCAGCAGCTCGGATCGGGGCAGTGGGGAGACCCAGTACTTC. Translating gives CASSSDRGSGETQYF.

The chain joins TRBV28 to TRBJ1-2; 8 nucleotides align to TRBD1. There are 15 residues in the CDR3. Trimming at V came to 5 bases and at J to 3 bases, leaving 8 bases not matched to a gene. CDR1 MDHEN and CDR2 SYDVKM come from the germline V gene. The CDR3 sequence: CASSATGDGDYGYTF. The DNA for the CDR3 is TGTGCCAGCAGTGCGACAGGGGATGGGGACTATGGCTACACCTTC.

This rearrangement joins TRBV7-3 to TRBJ2-7, with D tentatively TRBD1 or TRBD2 (5 bases each). The CDR3 extends over 17 amino acids. V shed 5 bases and J shed 1 base, with 21 bases lying between them. Germline V CDR1 and CDR2: SGHTA, FQGTGA. This chain's CDR3 is CASSPEVSRDQSYEQYF. In DNA form, the CDR3 reads TGTGCCAGCAGCCCAGAAGTAAGCCGGGACCAATCCTACGAGCAGTACTTC. The full variable domain, with the rest looked up from reference TRBV7-3 and TRBJ2-7, is GAGVSQTPSNKVTEKGKYVELRCDPISGHTALYWYRQSLGQGPEFLIYFQGTGAADDSGLPNDRFFAVRPEGSVSTLKIQRTERGDSAVYLCASSPEVSRDQSYEQYFGPGTRLTVT.

This rearrangement joins TRBV11-2 to TRBJ2-7; possibly TRBD1 for D (6 bases). V lost 0 bases to trimming and J lost 4 bases, with 16 bases between them. This CDR3 has 16 residues. CDR1 is SGHAT and CDR2 is FQNNGV in the germline V gene. CDR3 region: CASSLDIKQGFYEQYF. In DNA, the CDR3 is TGTGCCAGCAGCTTAGATATCAAACAGGGATTTTACGAGCAGTACTTC.

The chain carries TRBV29-1 and TRBJ2-1; no reliable D call. This CDR3 is built from 13 residues. Germline V gene data show CDR1 as SQVTM and CDR2 as ANQGSEA. Trimming removed 4 bases from V and 5 bases from J, with 12 bases in between. The CDR3 DNA follows: TGCAGCGTTGTAAGGCAAAGGAACAATGAGCAGTTCTTC. Protein product: CSVVRQRNNEQFF.

The V gene is TRBV5-6, the J gene TRBJ2-7; TRBD1 or TRBD2 may be the D gene (6 bases each). The length of the CDR3 is 15 residues. V lost 1 base, J lost 3 bases, and 14 bases lay in between. Per the germline V gene, CDR1 is SGHDT and CDR2 is YYEEEE. The DNA of the CDR3 is TGTGCCAGCAGCTTGTTGGCCAGGGGAGGCTACGAGCAGTACTTC. Translation: CASSLLARGGYEQYF.

V usage is TRBV4-2 and J usage is TRBJ1-4, with 8 bases that match TRBD1. Germline V gives CDR1 LGHNA, CDR2 YNFKEQ. The J segment lost 4 bases and the V segment lost 3 bases, leaving 7 bases of the junction unmatched. The CDR3 is 16 residues long. Written as DNA, the CDR3 is TGTGCCAGCAGCCACGGGGGACAGGAAAATAATGAAAAACTGTTTTTT. Translated: CASSHGGQENNEKLFF.

The V and J genes are TRBV27 and TRBJ2-6; D possibly corresponds to TRBD1 (5 bases). The CDR3 has 18 amino acids. Trimming took off 3 bases at V and 3 bases at J, with 18 bases between the two ends. In germline, CDR1 is MNHEY, CDR2 SMNVEV (reference sequence). CDR3 region: CASSFNHRLIIGANVLTF. The CDR3 region has the DNA TGTGCCAGCAGTTTTAACCACAGGTTAATCATTGGGGCCAACGTCCTGACTTTC.

The J gene is TRBJ2-7, the V gene TRBV6-1; D not resolved. CDR3 length: 13 residues. In germline, CDR1 is MNHNS, CDR2 SASEGT. Trimming pared 7 bases from V and 4 bases from J, leaving 14 bases between. The chain's CDR3 is CASTFPGGYEQYF. In DNA, the CDR3 is TGTGCCAGCACTTTTCCGGGCGGATACGAGCAGTACTTC.

The chain couples TRBV5-1 to TRBJ1-2; the match to TRBD1 covers 8 bases. Germline CDR1 and CDR2: SGHRS and YFSETQ. The J segment lost 4 bases and the V segment lost 0 bases, leaving 8 bases of the junction unmatched. The CDR3 is 16 residues long. This chain's CDR3 is CASSLGQGAHLYGYTF. DNA of the CDR3: TGCGCCAGCAGCTTGGGGCAGGGGGCCCATCTCTATGGCTACACCTTC.

This sequence joins TRBV2 and TRBJ2-1, with 9 bases lining up with TRBD1. Unmatched junction bases numbered 10, after V lost 10 bases and J lost 6 bases. Germline V lookup: CDR1 SNHLY, CDR2 FYNNEI. This CDR3 comprises 14 residues. The CDR3 DNA sequence: TGTGCCACTAAGGGGAGACAGGGGGGCAATGAGCAGTTCTTC. Amino acids: CATKGRQGGNEQFF.

The V gene is TRBV7-3, the J gene TRBJ2-1; D unresolved. Germline lookup yields CDR1 SGHTA and CDR2 FQGTGA. This CDR3 region has 14 residues. V was shortened by 5 bases and J by 7 bases, with 15 bases between the two germline ends. The CDR3 DNA reads TGTGCCAGCAGCGATAACCCGGGTGTTAATGAGCAGTTCTTC. This sequence encodes CASSDNPGVNEQFF. Looking up the rest from reference TRBV7-3 and TRBJ2-1 gives the full variable domain: GAGVSQTPSNKVTEKGKYVELRCDPISGHTALYWYRQSLGQGPEFLIYFQGTGAADDSGLPNDRFFAVRPEGSVSTLKIQRTERGDSAVYLCASSDNPGVNEQFFGPGTRLTVL.

V and J are TRBV10-1 and TRBJ2-5; D is unresolved. From germline, CDR1 is WNHNN and CDR2 SYGVQD (reference sequence). The V end was cut by 2 bases, the J end by 10 bases, with 14 bases between. This CDR3 spans 13 amino acids. The DNA for the CDR3 is TGCGCCAGCAGTGAGCAGCTTAATGAGTTCCAGTACTTC. The encoded protein is CASSEQLNEFQYF.

The J gene is TRBJ1-2, the V gene TRBV28, with D unresolved. V lost 5 bases, J lost 8 bases, and 15 bases lay in between. CDR3 size: 13 residues. CDR1 is MDHEN, CDR2 SYDVKM, per germline. The CDR3 loop is CASSPRSYSGYTF. The CDR3 coding sequence is TGTGCCAGCAGTCCCCGGTCGTACTCGGGCTACACCTTC.

The count of this clone is one. The J gene is TRBJ2-1, the V gene TRBV4-2; 12 nucleotides match TRBD2. The germline V gene encodes CDR1 LGHNA and CDR2 YNFKEQ. The CDR3 consists of 16 residues. The trim removed 0 bases at V and 9 bases at J, leaving 6 bases unmatched. As DNA, the CDR3 is TGTGCCAGCAGCCAAGATTTGGCTAGCGGGAGGGCTGAGCAGTTCTTC. Translating it yields CASSQDLASGRAEQFF.

This chain connects TRBV6-5 to TRBJ2-7; TRBD2 might be the D (6 bases). The CDR3 contains 15 residues. Germline V lookup: CDR1 MNHEY, CDR2 SVGAGI. Between the trimmed V and J ends, which lost 5 bases and 3 bases, there was a span of 17 bases. The CDR3 protein is CASSVRAGSNYEQYF. The CDR3 DNA sequence: TGTGCCAGCAGTGTTCGGGCGGGATCCAACTACGAGCAGTACTTC.

The rearrangement links TRBV7-2 to TRBJ1-5; weak D call: TRBD1 (6 bases). Germline loops: CDR1 SGHTA, CDR2 FQGNSA. The length of the CDR3 is 16 residues. V was trimmed by 2 bases and J by 2 bases, leaving 13 bases between them. In nucleotides, the CDR3 is TGTGCCAGCAGCTTAATTGGGGGGCGCGGCAATCAGCCCCAGCATTTT. This translates into CASSLIGGRGNQPQHF.

The V gene is TRBV4-2, the J gene TRBJ2-3; 8 nucleotides agree with TRBD2. This CDR3 contains 16 residues. J was trimmed by 4 bases and V by 6 bases; bases with no gene match: 12. Germline lookup yields CDR1 LGHNA and CDR2 YNFKEQ. CDR3 loop: CASRIAGTVGADTQYF. In DNA, the CDR3 is TGTGCCAGCAGAATAGCGGGAACTGTTGGCGCAGATACGCAGTATTTT.

Regarding this clone: This sample includes further DNA sequences coding for the same CDR3. The chain employs TRBV18 and TRBJ1-1; weak D call: TRBD1 (6 bases). In germline, CDR1 is KGHSH, CDR2 LQKENI. The CDR3 is 15 residues long. Between the trimmed V and J ends, which lost 2 bases and 1 base, there was a span of 11 bases. The CDR3 coding sequence is TGTGCCAGCTCACCAGGGGGGGCCGGGAACACTGAAGCTTTCTTT. Residues: CASSPGGAGNTEAFF.

V and J are TRBV5-6 and TRBJ2-7, with a possible D match to TRBD1 (6 bases). This CDR3 region has 14 residues. V shed 5 bases and J shed 3 bases, with 15 bases lying between them. Germline V CDR1 and CDR2: SGHDT, YYEEEE. The CDR3 DNA reads as TGTGCCAGCAGTGAAACACCGGGACACTACGAGCAGTACTTC. Translating it yields CASSETPGHYEQYF.

The rearrangement joins TRBV7-8 to TRBJ2-7; D remains ambiguous. This CDR3 comprises 12 residues. V lost 5 bases and J 5 bases, leaving 10 bases between the germline ends. Germline CDR1 SGHVS, CDR2 FQNEAQ. The CDR3 DNA reads TGTGCCAGCAGCCAACATACCGACGAGCAGTACTTC. Translated: CASSQHTDEQYF. Together with reference TRBV7-8 and TRBJ2-7, the CDR3 gives the full variable domain: GAGVSQSPRYKVAKRGQDVALRCDPISGHVSLFWYQQALGQGPEFLTYFQNEAQLDKSGLPSDRFFAERPEGSVSTLKIQRTQQEDSAVYLCASSQHTDEQYFGPGTRLTVT.

The genes are TRBV5-1 and TRBJ1-3; TRBD1 is a possible D gene (5 bases). Germline CDR1 reads SGHRS; CDR2 reads YFSETQ. CDR3 length equals 14 residues. The V end was cut by 5 bases, the J end by 4 bases, with 13 bases between. The CDR3 loop reads CASRGTGDGNTIYF. CDR3 nucleotides: TGCGCCAGCAGGGGAACTGGGGACGGAAACACCATATATTTT.